The source of this T cell receptor (beta chain) is a study of blood T cell repertoires in COVID-19. Study as a whole: PBMCs, B-cell-depleted T cells, or T cells were the source of the cDNA or gDNA that made up the material.

Source study methods: Amplification of reference gene primers provided the estimated nucleated cell counts. The method was immunoSEQ multiplex PCR; TCRdb's version includes in-frame clones alone and lacks a portion of them. V and J calls and clone size are as listed in that table; D and trimming were resolved from the DNA. The data contain 200,000 to 250,000 clones, roughly nine tenths of them singletons. The junction had 7 bases not matched to a gene; V was cut back by 4 bases and J by 7 bases. In germline, CDR1 is SGHVS, CDR2 FQNEAQ. The CDR3 loop spans 16 amino acids. The chain uses TRBV7-8 and TRBJ1-4; 12 nucleotides agree with TRBD1. This TCR derives from a woman in her fifties or sixties in a cohort exposed to, infected with or recovered from COVID-19 (not recorded which). The specimen was PBMCs or T cells enriched from blood (not recorded which). As DNA, the CDR3 is TGTGCCAGCAGCTCCGGGACAGGGGGCTTCGGTGAAAAACTGTTTTTT. This codes for CASSSGTGGFGEKLFF.